These T cell receptor beta chains were read from a single sample in a study of blood T cells in healthy people across ages. Each CDR3 protein gets one entry after TCRdb re-called the 5' RACE reads with MiXCR. The sample holds about 1,000,000 distinct CDR3 sequences, 40% to 50% seen once. Sequencing was performed on blood. The receptors were sampled from an older woman in good health. Both conserved end residues are part of each CDR3. Fields, in order: V gene, J gene, CDR3 protein.

V gene: TRBV7-9; J gene: TRBJ2-5; CDR3 protein: CASSYDLAQETQYF
V gene: TRBV12-3/TRBV12-4; J gene: TRBJ2-5; CDR3 protein: CASSWTGIQETQYF
V gene: TRBV20-1; J gene: TRBJ2-5; CDR3 protein: CSARRAGAIQETQYF
V gene: TRBV9; J gene: TRBJ2-5; CDR3 protein: CASSGTGVQGTQYF
V gene: TRBV11-2; J gene: TRBJ2-5; CDR3 protein: CASSKGGGAVETQYF
V gene: TRBV6-5; J gene: TRBJ2-3; CDR3 protein: CASSYPVLSGTSGSTDTQYF
V gene: TRBV27; J gene: TRBJ2-5; CDR3 protein: CASSSRQGHGTQYF
V gene: TRBV20-1; J gene: TRBJ2-1; CDR3 protein: CSASVAVDNEQFF
V gene: TRBV6-2/TRBV6-3; J gene: TRBJ2-1; CDR3 protein: CASKGDQESSYNEQFF
V gene: TRBV27; J gene: TRBJ1-6; CDR3 protein: CASSLSKGIGFGSDSPLHF
V gene: TRBV6-1; J gene: TRBJ2-3; CDR3 protein: CASSQTGTSGRGDTQYF
V gene: TRBV28; J gene: TRBJ1-2; CDR3 protein: CASRRNGYTF
V gene: TRBV15; J gene: TRBJ2-7; CDR3 protein: CATSSDRSYEQYF
V gene: TRBV7-6; J gene: TRBJ1-1; CDR3 protein: CASSSGTTEAFF
V gene: TRBV5-6; J gene: TRBJ2-3; CDR3 protein: CASSLDGGVGAPTQYF
V gene: TRBV27; J gene: TRBJ2-5; CDR3 protein: CASSPDLFSGSLREQYF
V gene: TRBV2; J gene: TRBJ2-1; CDR3 protein: CASRVSGIDEQFF
V gene: TRBV5-1; J gene: TRBJ1-5; CDR3 protein: CASSLGPVTSNQPQHF
V gene: TRBV27; J gene: TRBJ1-2; CDR3 protein: CASSLSGQVYGYTF
V gene: TRBV5-1; J gene: TRBJ2-7; CDR3 protein: CASSHRLAGLYEQYF
V gene: TRBV28; J gene: TRBJ2-1; CDR3 protein: CASFDWESPHNEQFF
V gene: TRBV5-1; J gene: TRBJ2-2; CDR3 protein: CASRDRVNSGELFF
V gene: TRBV7-8; J gene: TRBJ1-2; CDR3 protein: CASSPPPPIPVASGYTF
V gene: TRBV6-1; J gene: TRBJ2-7; CDR3 protein: CASSWELNSYEQYF
V gene: TRBV7-6; J gene: TRBJ2-6; CDR3 protein: CASSLAATGLGANVLTF